This T cell receptor (beta chain) was recovered during a study of blood T cells in healthy people across ages. The ends were cut back, 6 bases at V and 5 bases at J, with 13 bases in the middle. This CDR3 has 13 residues. Germline CDR1 MDHEN, CDR2 SYDVKM. The table lists this clonotype with a count of one. Primers used in a second PCR of roughly 6 to 12 cycles were a sample-barcoded 5' primer and a J-beta primer mix. Template switching added a 12-random-nucleotide identifier to every cDNA molecule. Using its own MiXCR run on the 5' RACE reads, TCRdb lists one record per CDR3 protein. The sample consists of around 990,000 distinct CDR3 sequences, approximately 25% of them appearing once. Separately, the same data were catalogued under a study of T cells of mothers and their children. In that study: Amplification in the second PCR used the M1S primer, which added sample barcodes and 2-4 random nucleotides. Every mother produced more than 8.5 million TCR beta CDR3 reads, whereas every child provided 3 million to 3.5 million.

The rearrangement links TRBV28 to TRBJ1-2, with D unclear. Sequencing input: blood. The receptor comes from a girl aged 2-10 years in good health. CDR3 amino acids: CASRPDGRYGYTF. CDR3 coding DNA: TGTGCCAGCAGACCGGACGGAAGGTATGGCTACACCTTC.